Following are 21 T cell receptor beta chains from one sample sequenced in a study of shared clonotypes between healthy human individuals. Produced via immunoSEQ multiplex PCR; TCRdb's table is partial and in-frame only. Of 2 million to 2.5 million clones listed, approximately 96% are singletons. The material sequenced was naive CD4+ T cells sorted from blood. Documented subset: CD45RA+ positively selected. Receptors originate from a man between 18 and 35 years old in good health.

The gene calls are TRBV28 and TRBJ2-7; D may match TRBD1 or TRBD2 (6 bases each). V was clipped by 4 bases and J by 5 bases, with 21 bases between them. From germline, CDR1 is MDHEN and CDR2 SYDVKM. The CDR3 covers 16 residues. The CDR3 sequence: CASSSISLGGRDEQYF. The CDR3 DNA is TGTGCCAGCAGTTCTATCTCCCTTGGGGGGCGGGACGAGCAGTACTTC.

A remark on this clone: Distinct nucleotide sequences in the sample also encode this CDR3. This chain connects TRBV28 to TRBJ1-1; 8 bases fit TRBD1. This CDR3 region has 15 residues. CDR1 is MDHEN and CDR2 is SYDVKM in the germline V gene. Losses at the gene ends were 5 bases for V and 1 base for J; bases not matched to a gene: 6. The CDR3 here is CASSTTGTGNTEAFF. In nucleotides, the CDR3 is TGTGCCAGCAGTACAACCGGGACAGGGAACACTGAAGCTTTCTTT.

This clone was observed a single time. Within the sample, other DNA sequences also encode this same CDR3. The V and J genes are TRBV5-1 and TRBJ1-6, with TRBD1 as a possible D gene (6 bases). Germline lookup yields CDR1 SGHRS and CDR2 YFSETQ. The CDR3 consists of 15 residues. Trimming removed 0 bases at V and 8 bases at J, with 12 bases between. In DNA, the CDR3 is TGCGCCAGCAGCTTGGCTGGGCAGGGGTATTCACCCCTCCACTTT. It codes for CASSLAGQGYSPLHF.

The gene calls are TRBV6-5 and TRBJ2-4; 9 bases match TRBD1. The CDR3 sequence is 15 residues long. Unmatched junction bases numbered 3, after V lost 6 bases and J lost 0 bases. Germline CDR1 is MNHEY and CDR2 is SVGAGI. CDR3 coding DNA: TGTGCCAGCAGCCCGGGACAGGGAGCCAAAAACATTCAGTACTTC. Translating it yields CASSPGQGAKNIQYF.

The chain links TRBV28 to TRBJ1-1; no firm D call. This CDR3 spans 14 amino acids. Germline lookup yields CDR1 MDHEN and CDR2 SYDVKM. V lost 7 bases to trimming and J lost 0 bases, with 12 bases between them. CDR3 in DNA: TGTGCCAGCACCGTCAGCCTCCTGAACACTGAAGCTTTCTTT. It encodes CASTVSLLNTEAFF. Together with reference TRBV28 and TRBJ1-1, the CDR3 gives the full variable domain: DVKVTQSSRYLVKRTGEKVFLECVQDMDHENMFWYRQDPGLGLRLIYFSYDVKMKEKGDIPEGYSVSREKKERFSLILESASTNQTSMYLCASTVSLLNTEAFFGQGTRLTVV.

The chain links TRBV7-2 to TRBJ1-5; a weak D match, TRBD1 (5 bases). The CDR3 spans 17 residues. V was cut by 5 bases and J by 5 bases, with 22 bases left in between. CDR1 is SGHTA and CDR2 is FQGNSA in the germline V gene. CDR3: CASSQGGAGIGYQPQHF. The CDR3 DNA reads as TGTGCCAGCAGCCAAGGCGGGGCGGGTATCGGTTATCAGCCCCAGCATTTT.

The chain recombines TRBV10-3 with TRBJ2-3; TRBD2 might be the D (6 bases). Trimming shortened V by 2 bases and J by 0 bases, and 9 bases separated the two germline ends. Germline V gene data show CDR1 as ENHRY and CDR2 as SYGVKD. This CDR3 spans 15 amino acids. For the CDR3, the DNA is TGTGCCATCAGTGAGACTAGCCTTAGCACAGATACGCAGTATTTT. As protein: CAISETSLSTDTQYF.

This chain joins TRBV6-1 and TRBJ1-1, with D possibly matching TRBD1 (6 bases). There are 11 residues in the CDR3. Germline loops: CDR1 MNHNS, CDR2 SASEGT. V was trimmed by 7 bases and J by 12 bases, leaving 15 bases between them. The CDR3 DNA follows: TGTGCCAGCACCGGACAGTCTGGGACTTTCTTT. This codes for CASTGQSGTFF.

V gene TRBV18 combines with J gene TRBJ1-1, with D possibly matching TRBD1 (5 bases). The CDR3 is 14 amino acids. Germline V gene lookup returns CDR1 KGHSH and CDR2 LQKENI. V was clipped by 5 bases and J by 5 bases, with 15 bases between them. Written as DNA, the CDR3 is TGTGCCAGCTCATCAACCACTGGGGGGACTGAAGCTTTCTTT. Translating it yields CASSSTTGGTEAFF.

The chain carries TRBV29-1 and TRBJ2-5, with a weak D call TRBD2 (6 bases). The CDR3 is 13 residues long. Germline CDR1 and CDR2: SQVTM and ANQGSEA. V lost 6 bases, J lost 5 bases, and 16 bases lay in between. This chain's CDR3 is CSVLDPAGETQYF. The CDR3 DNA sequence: TGCAGCGTCCTGGACCCGGCGGGGGAGACCCAGTACTTC.

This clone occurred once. CDR3 loop: CASSLARSGGEGDTQYF. As DNA, the CDR3 is TGCGCCAGCAGCTTGGCCAGGAGTGGGGGAGAAGGTGATACGCAGTATTTT. The rearrangement uses TRBV5-1 and TRBJ2-3; D is tentatively TRBD1 or TRBD2 (5 bases each). The V end was cut by 0 bases, the J end by 6 bases, with 20 bases between. From germline, CDR1 is SGHRS and CDR2 YFSETQ. The CDR3 is 17 residues long.

CDR3 residues: CASSLPNRAGELFF. The CDR3, as DNA: TGTGCCAGCAGCTTACCTAACAGGGCCGGGGAGCTGTTTTTT. The chain joins TRBV7-3 to TRBJ2-2, with D tentatively TRBD1 (6 bases). Germline CDR1 reads SGHTA; CDR2 reads FQGTGA. Trimming left V 2 bases short and J 6 bases short, with 10 bases between. The CDR3 extends over 14 amino acids.

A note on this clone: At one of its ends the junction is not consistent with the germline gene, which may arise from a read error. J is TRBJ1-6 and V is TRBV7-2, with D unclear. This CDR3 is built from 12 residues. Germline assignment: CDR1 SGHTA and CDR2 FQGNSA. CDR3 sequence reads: CASSSNNSPLHF. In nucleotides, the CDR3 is TGTGCCAGCAGCTCCAATAATTCACCCCTCCACTTT. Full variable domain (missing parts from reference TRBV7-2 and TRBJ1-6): GAGVSQSPSNKVTEKGKDVELRCDPISGHTALYWYRQSLGQGLEFLIYFQGNSAPDKSGLPSDRFSAERTGGSVSTLTIQRTQQEDSAVYLCASSSNNSPLHFGNGTRLTVT.

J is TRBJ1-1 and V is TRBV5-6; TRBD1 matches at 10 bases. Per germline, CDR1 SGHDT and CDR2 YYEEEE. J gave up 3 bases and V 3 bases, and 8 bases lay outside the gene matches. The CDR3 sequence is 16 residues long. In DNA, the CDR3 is TGTGCCAGCAGCTCCGACAGGGGGCGGCAGGACACTGAAGCTTTCTTT. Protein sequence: CASSSDRGRQDTEAFF. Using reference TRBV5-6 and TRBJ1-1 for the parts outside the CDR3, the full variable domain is DAGVTQSPTHLIKTRGQQVTLRCSPKSGHDTVSWYQQALGQGPQFIFQYYEEEERQRGNFPDRFSGHQFPNYSSELNVNALLLGDSALYLCASSSDRGRQDTEAFFGQGTRLTVV.

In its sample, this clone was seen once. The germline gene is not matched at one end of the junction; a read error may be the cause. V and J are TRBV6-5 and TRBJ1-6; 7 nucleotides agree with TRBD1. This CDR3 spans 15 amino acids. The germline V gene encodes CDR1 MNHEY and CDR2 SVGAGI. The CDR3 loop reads CASSGQDRIRSPPHF. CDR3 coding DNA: TGTGCCAGCAGTGGCCAGGACAGGATTCGTTCACCCCCCCACTTT.

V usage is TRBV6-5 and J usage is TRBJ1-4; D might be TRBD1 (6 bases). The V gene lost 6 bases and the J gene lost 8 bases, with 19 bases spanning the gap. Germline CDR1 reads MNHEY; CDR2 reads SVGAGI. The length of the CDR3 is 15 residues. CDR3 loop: CASSLQTGVREKLFF. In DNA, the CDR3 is TGTGCCAGCAGCCTCCAGACAGGAGTAAGGGAAAAACTGTTTTTT.

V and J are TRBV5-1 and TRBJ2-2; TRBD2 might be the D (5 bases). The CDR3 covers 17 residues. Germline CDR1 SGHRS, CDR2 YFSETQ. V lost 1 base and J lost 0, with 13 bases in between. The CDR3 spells CASSLSRGFTNTGELFF. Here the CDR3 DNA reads TGCGCCAGCAGCTTGTCACGCGGGTTTACGAACACCGGGGAGCTGTTTTTT. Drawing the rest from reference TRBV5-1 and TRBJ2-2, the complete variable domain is KAGVTQTPRYLIKTRGQQVTLSCSPISGHRSVSWYQQTPGQGLQFLFEYFSETQRNKGNFPGRFSGRQFSNSRSEMNVSTLELGDSALYLCASSLSRGFTNTGELFFGEGSRLTVL.

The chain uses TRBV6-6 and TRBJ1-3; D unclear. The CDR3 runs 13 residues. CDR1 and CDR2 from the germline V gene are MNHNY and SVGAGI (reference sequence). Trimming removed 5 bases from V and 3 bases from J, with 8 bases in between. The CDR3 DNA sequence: TGTGCCAGCAGTCAAGCTGTTGGAAACACCATATATTTT. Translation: CASSQAVGNTIYF.

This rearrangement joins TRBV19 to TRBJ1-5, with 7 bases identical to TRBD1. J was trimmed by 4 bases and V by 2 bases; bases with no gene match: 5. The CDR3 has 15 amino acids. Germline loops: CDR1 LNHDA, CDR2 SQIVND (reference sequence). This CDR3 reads CASSIPGQINQPQHF. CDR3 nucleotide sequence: TGTGCCAGTAGTATACCGGGACAGATTAATCAGCCCCAGCATTTT.

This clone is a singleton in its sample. CDR3 sequence reads: CASSYEAKGVYGYTF. The CDR3 DNA follows: TGTGCCAGCAGTTACGAGGCTAAAGGAGTCTATGGCTACACCTTC. V usage is TRBV6-6 and J usage is TRBJ1-2; D unclear. Trimming removed 2 bases from V and 4 bases from J, with 14 bases in between. Germline CDR1 reads MNHNY; CDR2 reads SVGAGI (reference sequence). The CDR3 contains 15 residues.

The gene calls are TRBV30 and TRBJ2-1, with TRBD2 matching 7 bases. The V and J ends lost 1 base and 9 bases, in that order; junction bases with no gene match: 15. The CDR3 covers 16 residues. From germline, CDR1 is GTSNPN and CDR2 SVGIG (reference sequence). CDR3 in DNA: TGTGCCTGGAGTGGTCTCCCGGTCTCGTCGGGGGGTGAGCAGTTCTTC. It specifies CAWSGLPVSSGGEQFF.